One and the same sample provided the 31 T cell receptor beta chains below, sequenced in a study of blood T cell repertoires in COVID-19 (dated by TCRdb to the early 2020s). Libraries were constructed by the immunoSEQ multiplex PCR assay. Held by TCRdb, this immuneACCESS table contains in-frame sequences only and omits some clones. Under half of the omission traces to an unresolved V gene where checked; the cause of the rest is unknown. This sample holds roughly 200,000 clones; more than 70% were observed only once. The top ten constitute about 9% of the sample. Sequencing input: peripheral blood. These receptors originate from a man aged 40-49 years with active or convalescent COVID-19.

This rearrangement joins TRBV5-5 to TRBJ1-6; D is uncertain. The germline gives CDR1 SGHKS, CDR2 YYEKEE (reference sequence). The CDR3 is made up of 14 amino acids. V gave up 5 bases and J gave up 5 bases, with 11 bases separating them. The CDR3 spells CASRTDGDNSPLHF. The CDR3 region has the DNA TGTGCCAGCAGGACCGACGGAGATAATTCACCCCTCCACTTT.

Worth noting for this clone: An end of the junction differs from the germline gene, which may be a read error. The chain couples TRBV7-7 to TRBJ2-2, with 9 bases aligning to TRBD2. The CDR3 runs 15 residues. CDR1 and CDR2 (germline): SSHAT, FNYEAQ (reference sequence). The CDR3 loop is CASSSSGMYTGELFF. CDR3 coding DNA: TGTGCTAGCAGCTCTAGCGGGATGTACACCGGGGAGCTGTTTTTT.

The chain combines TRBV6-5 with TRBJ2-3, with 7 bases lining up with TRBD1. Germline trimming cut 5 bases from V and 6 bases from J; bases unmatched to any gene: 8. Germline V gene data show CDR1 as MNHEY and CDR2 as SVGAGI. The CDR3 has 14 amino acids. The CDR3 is CASSPRQGWDTQYF. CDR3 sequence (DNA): TGTGCCAGCAGTCCACGACAGGGTTGGGATACGCAGTATTTT.

CDR3 sequence: CASSELMGQGFGNTEAFF. For the CDR3, the DNA is TGTGCCAGCAGTGAATTGATGGGACAGGGTTTCGGGAACACTGAAGCTTTCTTT. The chain has TRBV6-1 and TRBJ1-1, with 9 bases aligning to TRBD1. The junction had 11 bases not matched to a gene; V was cut back by 2 bases and J by 1 base. Germline loops: CDR1 MNHNS, CDR2 SASEGT. The CDR3 runs 18 residues.

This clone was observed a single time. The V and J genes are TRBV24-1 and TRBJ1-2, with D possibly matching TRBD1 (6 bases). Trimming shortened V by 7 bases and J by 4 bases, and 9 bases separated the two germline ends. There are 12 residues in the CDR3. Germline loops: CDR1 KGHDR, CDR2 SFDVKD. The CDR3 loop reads CATSTGSYGYTF. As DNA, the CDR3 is TGTGCCACCAGCACAGGGTCCTATGGCTACACCTTC.

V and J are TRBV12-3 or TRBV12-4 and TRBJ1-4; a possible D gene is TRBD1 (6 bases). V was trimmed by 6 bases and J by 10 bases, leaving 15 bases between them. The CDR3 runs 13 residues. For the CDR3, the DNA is TGTGCCAGCAGAGGACAGACACCGGGAAAACTGTTTTTT. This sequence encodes CASRGQTPGKLFF.

The CDR3 coding sequence is TGTGCCAGCAGGGTGTCCCGGGACACTGAAGCTTTCTTT. Translation: CASRVSRDTEAFF. This sequence joins TRBV2 and TRBJ1-1; D uncertain. Germline CDR1 SNHLY, CDR2 FYNNEI. This CDR3 spans 13 amino acids. V shed 6 bases and J shed 3 bases, with 11 bases lying between them.

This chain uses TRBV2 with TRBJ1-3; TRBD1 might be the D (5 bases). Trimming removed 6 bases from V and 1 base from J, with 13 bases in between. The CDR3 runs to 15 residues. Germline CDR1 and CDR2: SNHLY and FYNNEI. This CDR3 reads CASRAPGFSGNTIYF. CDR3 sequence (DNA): TGTGCCAGCAGGGCCCCAGGGTTTTCTGGAAACACCATATATTTT.

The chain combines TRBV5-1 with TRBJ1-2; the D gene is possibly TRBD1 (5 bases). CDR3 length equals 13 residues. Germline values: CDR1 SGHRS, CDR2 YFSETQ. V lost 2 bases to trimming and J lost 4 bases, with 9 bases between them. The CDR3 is CASSLGEAYGYTF. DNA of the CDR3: TGCGCCAGCAGCTTAGGGGAGGCCTATGGCTACACCTTC.

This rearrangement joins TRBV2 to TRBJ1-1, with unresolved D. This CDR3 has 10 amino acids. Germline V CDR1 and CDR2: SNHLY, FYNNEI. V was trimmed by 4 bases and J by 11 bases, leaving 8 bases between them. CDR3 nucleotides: TGTGCCAGCAGTGGAATGGGCGCTTTCTTT. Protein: CASSGMGAFF.

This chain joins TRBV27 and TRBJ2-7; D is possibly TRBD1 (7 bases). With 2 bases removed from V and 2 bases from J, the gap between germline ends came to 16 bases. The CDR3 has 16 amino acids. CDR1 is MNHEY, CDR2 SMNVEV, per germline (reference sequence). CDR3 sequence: CASSLTVGRGAYEQYF. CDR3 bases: TGTGCCAGCAGTTTAACGGTCGGCAGGGGGGCCTACGAGCAGTACTTC.

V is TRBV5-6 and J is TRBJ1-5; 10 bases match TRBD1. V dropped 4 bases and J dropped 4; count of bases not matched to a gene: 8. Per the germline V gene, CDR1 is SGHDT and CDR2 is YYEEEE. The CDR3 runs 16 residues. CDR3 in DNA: TGTGCCAGCAGCACTGGGACAGGGGTTTTTAATCAGCCCCAGCATTTT. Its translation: CASSTGTGVFNQPQHF.

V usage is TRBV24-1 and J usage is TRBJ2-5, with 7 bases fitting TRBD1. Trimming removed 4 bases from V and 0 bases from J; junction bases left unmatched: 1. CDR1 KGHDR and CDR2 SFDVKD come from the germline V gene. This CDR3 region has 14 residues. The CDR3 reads CATSEGQYQETQYF. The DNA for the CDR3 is TGTGCCACCAGTGAGGGACAGTACCAAGAGACCCAGTACTTC.

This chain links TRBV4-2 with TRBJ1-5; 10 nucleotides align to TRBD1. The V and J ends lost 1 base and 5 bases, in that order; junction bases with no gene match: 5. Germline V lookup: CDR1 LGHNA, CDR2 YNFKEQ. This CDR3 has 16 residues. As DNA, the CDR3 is TGTGCCAGCAGCCAAGGGGACAGGGGTTCGTATCAGCCCCAGCATTTT. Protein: CASSQGDRGSYQPQHF.

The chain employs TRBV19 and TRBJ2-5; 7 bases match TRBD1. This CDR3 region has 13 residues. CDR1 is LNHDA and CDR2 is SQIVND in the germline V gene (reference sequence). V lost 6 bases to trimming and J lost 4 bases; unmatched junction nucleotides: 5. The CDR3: CASSEGAVETQYF. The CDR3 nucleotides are TGTGCCAGTAGCGAGGGGGCTGTAGAGACCCAGTACTTC.

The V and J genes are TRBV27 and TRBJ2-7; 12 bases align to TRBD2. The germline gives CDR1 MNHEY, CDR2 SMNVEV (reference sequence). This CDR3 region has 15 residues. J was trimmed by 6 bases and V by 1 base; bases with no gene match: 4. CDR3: CASSLWTSGKGEQYF. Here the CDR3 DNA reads TGTGCCAGCAGTTTATGGACTAGCGGGAAGGGCGAGCAGTACTTC.

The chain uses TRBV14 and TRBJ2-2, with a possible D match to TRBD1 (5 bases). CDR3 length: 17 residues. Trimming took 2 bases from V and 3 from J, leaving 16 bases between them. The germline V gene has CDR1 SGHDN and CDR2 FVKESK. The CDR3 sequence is CASSQPKPGLYTGELFF. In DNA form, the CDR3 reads TGTGCCAGCAGCCAACCCAAACCAGGGTTATACACCGGGGAGCTGTTTTTT. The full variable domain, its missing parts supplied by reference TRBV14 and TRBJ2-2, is EAGVTQFPSHSVIEKGQTVTLRCDPISGHDNLYWYRRVMGKEIKFLLHFVKESKQDESGMPNNRFLAERTGGTYSTLKVQPAELEDSGVYFCASSQPKPGLYTGELFFGEGSRLTVL.

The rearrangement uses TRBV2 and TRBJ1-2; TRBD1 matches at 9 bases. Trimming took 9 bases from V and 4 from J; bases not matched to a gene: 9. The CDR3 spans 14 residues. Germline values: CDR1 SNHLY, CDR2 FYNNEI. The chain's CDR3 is CASSVGTGTYGYTF. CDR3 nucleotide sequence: TGTGCCAGTTCGGTCGGGACAGGGACCTATGGCTACACCTTC.

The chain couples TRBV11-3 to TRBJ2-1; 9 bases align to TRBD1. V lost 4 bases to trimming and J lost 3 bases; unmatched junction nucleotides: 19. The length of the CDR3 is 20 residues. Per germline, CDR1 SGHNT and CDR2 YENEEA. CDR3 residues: CASSSPPGGQGLGLYNEQFF. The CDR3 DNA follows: TGTGCCAGCAGCTCACCCCCGGGGGGACAGGGTCTAGGACTCTACAATGAGCAGTTCTTC.

CDR3: CASSSGSELFF. CDR3 in DNA: TGCGCCAGCAGCTCGGGGTCGGAACTGTTTTTT. The rearrangement links TRBV5-1 to TRBJ1-4; D is uncertain. The length of the CDR3 is 11 residues. CDR1 is SGHRS, CDR2 YFSETQ, per germline. V dropped 3 bases and J dropped 12 bases, with 9 bases sitting between them.

CDR3 residues: CASSPRTGTSGRHEQFF. The CDR3 DNA reads TGTGCCAGCAGCCCCCGAACCGGGACTAGCGGGAGGCATGAGCAGTTCTTC. V is TRBV11-2 and J is TRBJ2-1; the match to TRBD2 covers 15 bases. From germline, CDR1 is SGHAT and CDR2 FQNNGV. The CDR3 sequence is 17 residues long. V was clipped by 5 bases and J by 8 bases; unmatched bases: 10.

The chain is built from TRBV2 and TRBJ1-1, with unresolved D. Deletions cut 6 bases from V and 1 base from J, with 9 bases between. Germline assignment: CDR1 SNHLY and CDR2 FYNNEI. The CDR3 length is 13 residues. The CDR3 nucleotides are TGTGCCAGCAGCGTCCTTCCGAACACTGAAGCTTTCTTT. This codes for CASSVLPNTEAFF. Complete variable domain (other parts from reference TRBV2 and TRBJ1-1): EPEVTQTPSHQVTQMGQEVILRCVPISNHLYFYWYRQILGQKVEFLVSFYNNEISEKSEIFDDQFSVERPDGSNFTLKIRSTKLEDSAMYFCASSVLPNTEAFFGQGTRLTVV.

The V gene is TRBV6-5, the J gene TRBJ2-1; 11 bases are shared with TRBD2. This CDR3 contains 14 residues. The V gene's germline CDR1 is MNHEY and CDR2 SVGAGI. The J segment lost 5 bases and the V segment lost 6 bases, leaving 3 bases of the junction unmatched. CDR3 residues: CASSLLAGDNEQFF. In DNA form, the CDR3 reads TGTGCCAGCAGCCTACTAGCGGGGGACAATGAGCAGTTCTTC.

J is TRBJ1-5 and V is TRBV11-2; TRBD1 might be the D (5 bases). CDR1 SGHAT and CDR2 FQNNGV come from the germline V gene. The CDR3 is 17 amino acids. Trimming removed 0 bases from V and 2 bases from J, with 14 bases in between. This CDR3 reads CASSLDFGGVGNQPQHF. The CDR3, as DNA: TGTGCCAGCAGCTTAGACTTCGGGGGAGTCGGCAATCAGCCCCAGCATTTT.

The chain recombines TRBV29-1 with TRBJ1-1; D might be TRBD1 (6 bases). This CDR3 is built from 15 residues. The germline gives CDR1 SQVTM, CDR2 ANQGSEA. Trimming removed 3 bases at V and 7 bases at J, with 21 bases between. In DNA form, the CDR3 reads TGCAGCGTTGATAGCAGAGGACAGATTCAAGTTGAAGCTTTCTTT. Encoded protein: CSVDSRGQIQVEAFF.

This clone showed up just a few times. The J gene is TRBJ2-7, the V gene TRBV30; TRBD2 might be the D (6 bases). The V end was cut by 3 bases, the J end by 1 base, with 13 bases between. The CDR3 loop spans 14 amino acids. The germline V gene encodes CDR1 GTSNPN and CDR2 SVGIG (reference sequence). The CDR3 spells CAWRGRGNSYEQYF. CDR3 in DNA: TGTGCCTGGAGGGGCCGGGGGAATTCCTACGAGCAGTACTTC.

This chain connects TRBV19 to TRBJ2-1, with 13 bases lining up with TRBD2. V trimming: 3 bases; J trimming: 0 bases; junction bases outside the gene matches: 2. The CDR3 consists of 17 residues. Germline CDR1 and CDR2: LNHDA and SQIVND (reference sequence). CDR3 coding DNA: TGTGCCAGTAGTATCAGGACTAGCGGGGGCTCCTACAATGAGCAGTTCTTC. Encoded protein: CASSIRTSGGSYNEQFF.

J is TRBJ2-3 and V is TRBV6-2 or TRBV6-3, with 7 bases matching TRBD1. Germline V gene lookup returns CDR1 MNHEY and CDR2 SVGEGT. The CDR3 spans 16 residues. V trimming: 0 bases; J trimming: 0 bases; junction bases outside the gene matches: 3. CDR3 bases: TGTGCCAGCAGTTACTCGAAGACAGGGAGCACAGATACGCAGTATTTT. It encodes CASSYSKTGSTDTQYF.

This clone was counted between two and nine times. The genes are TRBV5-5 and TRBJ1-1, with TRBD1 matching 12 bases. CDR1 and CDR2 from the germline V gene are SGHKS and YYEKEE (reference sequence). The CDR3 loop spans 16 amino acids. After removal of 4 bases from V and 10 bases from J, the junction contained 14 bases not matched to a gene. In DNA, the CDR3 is TGTGCCAGCAGCACAGCCGGGACAGGGGGCAAGTTTGGAGCTTTCTTT. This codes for CASSTAGTGGKFGAFF.

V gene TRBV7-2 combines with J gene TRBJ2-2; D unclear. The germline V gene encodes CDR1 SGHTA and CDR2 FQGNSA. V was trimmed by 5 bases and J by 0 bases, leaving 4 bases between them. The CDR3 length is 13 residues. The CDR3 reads CASSTPNTGELFF. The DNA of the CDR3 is TGTGCCAGCAGCACACCGAACACCGGGGAGCTGTTTTTT.

The CDR3 DNA follows: TGTGCCACCAGTGATCGACATGAACTGTTTTTT. Translation: CATSDRHELFF. The rearrangement links TRBV24-1 to TRBJ1-4; D not certain. CDR1 is KGHDR, CDR2 SFDVKD, per germline. The germline V and J ends were trimmed by 3 bases and 12 bases, with 7 bases remaining between them. The CDR3 contains 11 residues.